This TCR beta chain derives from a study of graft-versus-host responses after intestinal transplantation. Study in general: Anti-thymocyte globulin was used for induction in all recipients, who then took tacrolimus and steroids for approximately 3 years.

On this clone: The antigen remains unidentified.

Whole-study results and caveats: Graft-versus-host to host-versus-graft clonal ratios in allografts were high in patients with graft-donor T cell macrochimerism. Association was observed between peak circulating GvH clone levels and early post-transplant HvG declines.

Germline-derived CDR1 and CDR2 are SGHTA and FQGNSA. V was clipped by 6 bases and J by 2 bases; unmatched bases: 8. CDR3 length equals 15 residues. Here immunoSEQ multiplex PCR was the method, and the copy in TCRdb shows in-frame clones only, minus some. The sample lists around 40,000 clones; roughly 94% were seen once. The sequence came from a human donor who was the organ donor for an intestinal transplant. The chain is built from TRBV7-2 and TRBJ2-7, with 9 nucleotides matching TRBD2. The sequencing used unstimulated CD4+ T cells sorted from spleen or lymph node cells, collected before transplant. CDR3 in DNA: TGTGCCAGCAGGCCGTCGGCTAGCGGGACCTACGAGCAGTACTTC. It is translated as CASRPSASGTYEQYF.